One and the same sample provided the 8 T cell receptor beta chains below, sequenced in a study of T-cell reconstitution after alpha-beta-depleted transplantation in children. The library targeted TCRbeta and was prepared with unique molecular identifiers. TCRdb analysed the PCR reads with MiXCR anew, one entry per CDR3 protein. The data hold around 100,000 distinct CDR3 sequences, with about 6.8% observed a single time. This specimen consisted of PBMCs, obtained before TCRalphabeta/CD19-depleted stem cell transplant. These receptors all stem from a boy under 10 years old with acute lymphoblastic leukemia, due to receive a stem cell transplant.

In its sample, this clonotype was seen a few times. The rearrangement links TRBV6-1 to TRBJ1-5, with D unclear. The V gene lost 1 base and the J gene lost 0 bases, with 7 bases spanning the gap. This CDR3 contains 15 residues. Germline V gene sequence: CDR1 MNHNS, CDR2 SASEGT. DNA for the CDR3: TGTGCCAGCAGTGAAGAACCGGGTAGCAATCAGCCCCAGCATTTT. This encodes CASSEEPGSNQPQHF.

This clonotype has more than one count but fewer than ten. J is TRBJ2-7 and V is TRBV4-3, with D perhaps matching TRBD2 (5 bases). V shed 0 bases and J shed 2 bases, with 11 bases lying between them. CDR1 LGHNA and CDR2 YSLEER come from the germline V gene. The CDR3 runs 15 residues. CDR3 amino acids: CASSQDPGRPYEQYF. In nucleotides, the CDR3 is TGCGCCAGCAGCCAAGATCCGGGGAGACCCTACGAGCAGTACTTC.

The genes are TRBV4-3 and TRBJ1-1; 7 bases match TRBD1. Germline V lookup: CDR1 LGHNA, CDR2 YSLEER. The V gene end was trimmed by 0 bases and the J gene end by 0 bases; junction bases not matched to a gene: 4. The CDR3 has 16 amino acids. The CDR3: CASSQDLDRLNTEAFF. Written as DNA, the CDR3 is TGCGCCAGCAGCCAAGACCTGGACAGGTTGAACACTGAAGCTTTCTTT.

This clonotype appeared many times. The chain links TRBV20-1 to TRBJ2-3, with 8 nucleotides matching TRBD2. After removal of 1 base from V and 0 bases from J, the junction contained 0 bases not matched to a gene. Germline values: CDR1 DFQATT, CDR2 SNEGSKA (reference sequence). CDR3 length equals 14 residues. The CDR3 loop reads CSARAGGSTDTQYF. The CDR3 nucleotides are TGCAGTGCTAGAGCGGGGGGGAGCACAGATACGCAGTATTTT.

This clonotype was observed many times. V usage is TRBV5-1 and J usage is TRBJ1-1; D is ambiguous. This CDR3 comprises 14 residues. Trimming stripped 0 bases from V and 0 bases from J, with 6 bases between. Germline-derived CDR1 and CDR2 are SGHRS and YFSETQ. This CDR3 is CASSLGHMNTEAFF. The CDR3 DNA reads as TGCGCCAGCAGCTTGGGACACATGAACACTGAAGCTTTCTTT. The full variable domain, rest sourced from reference TRBV5-1 and TRBJ1-1, is KAGVTQTPRYLIKTRGQQVTLSCSPISGHRSVSWYQQTPGQGLQFLFEYFSETQRNKGNFPGRFSGRQFSNSRSEMNVSTLELGDSALYLCASSLGHMNTEAFFGQGTRLTVV.

This clonotype has a count of ten or more. The genes are TRBV5-1 and TRBJ2-2, with D uncertain. With 7 bases removed from V and 6 bases from J, the gap between germline ends came to 10 bases. The CDR3 runs to 12 residues. Germline V gene data show CDR1 as SGHRS and CDR2 as YFSETQ. The CDR3 region is CASFEAPGELFF. CDR3 DNA sequence: TGCGCCAGCTTTGAGGCGCCCGGGGAGCTGTTTTTT. Full variable domain (missing parts from reference TRBV5-1 and TRBJ2-2): KAGVTQTPRYLIKTRGQQVTLSCSPISGHRSVSWYQQTPGQGLQFLFEYFSETQRNKGNFPGRFSGRQFSNSRSEMNVSTLELGDSALYLCASFEAPGELFFGEGSRLTVL.

This clonotype was observed at least ten times. V usage is TRBV5-1 and J usage is TRBJ2-1; 9 bases fit TRBD1. V gave up 1 base and J gave up 14 bases; unmatched junction bases: 1. CDR3 length: 11 amino acids. The germline V gene encodes CDR1 SGHRS and CDR2 YFSETQ. The CDR3 sequence: CASSLRDREFF. CDR3 bases: TGCGCCAGCAGCTTGAGGGACAGGGAGTTCTTC.

V is TRBV7-9 and J is TRBJ1-2; possibly TRBD1 for D (6 bases). Germline CDR1 reads SEHNR; CDR2 reads FQNEAQ (reference sequence). The CDR3 has 12 amino acids. Trimming left V 10 bases short and J 4 bases short, with 13 bases between. The CDR3 sequence is CATPRDIYGYTF. Written as DNA, the CDR3 is TGTGCCACCCCGCGGGACATCTATGGCTACACCTTC.